The 3 T cell receptor beta chains listed next were all sequenced from one sample in a study of cytomegalovirus exposure and HLA in healthy donors. In the PCR, 60 Vbeta and 13 Jbeta primers were used. TCRdb keeps only in-frame clones here, not all; method: immunoSEQ multiplex PCR. The sample lists approximately 150,000 clones, around 73% occurring once. Sequencing was carried out using PBMCs. These receptors were taken from a woman in her late teens or twenties in good health and CMV-seronegative.

This sequence joins TRBV7-2 and TRBJ2-7; 8 bases are shared with TRBD2. Germline V lookup: CDR1 SGHTA, CDR2 FQGNSA. This CDR3 is 15 amino acids long. With V trimmed by 4 bases and J by 5 bases, 10 bases remained unmatched. The CDR3 DNA sequence: TGTGCCAGCAGCTATAGCGGGGTCAATTTCCACGAGCAGTACTTC. This encodes CASSYSGVNFHEQYF.

The chain uses TRBV2 and TRBJ2-3; 8 nucleotides agree with TRBD2. Trimming removed 4 bases from V and 2 bases from J; junction bases left unmatched: 5. The CDR3 loop spans 15 amino acids. Germline lookup yields CDR1 SNHLY and CDR2 FYNNEI. The chain's CDR3 is CASSAAGGPTDTQYF. The CDR3 coding sequence is TGTGCCAGCAGTGCGGCGGGAGGCCCCACAGATACGCAGTATTTT.

This clone was recorded once. V and J are TRBV10-3 and TRBJ2-5, with 7 bases that match TRBD2. Germline lookup yields CDR1 ENHRY and CDR2 SYGVKD. Germline trimming cut 6 bases from V and 5 bases from J; bases unmatched to any gene: 9. The CDR3 is made up of 14 amino acids. CDR3 loop: CAISNTGGRETQYF. CDR3 nucleotides: TGTGCCATCAGCAATACGGGGGGTAGGGAGACCCAGTACTTC.